Presented here are 11 T cell receptor beta chains from one specimen sequenced in a study of blood T cells in healthy people across ages. Next came a second PCR, run for roughly 6 to 11 cycles, which used a sample-barcoded 5' primer along with a J-beta primer mix. One entry per CDR3 protein results from TCRdb running MiXCR on the 5' RACE reads. The table lists about 290,000 distinct CDR3 sequences, roughly 29% of them singletons, with approximately 30% in the top ten. Sample: blood. These receptors all come from a woman between 65 and 79 years old in good health.

The V gene is TRBV28, the J gene TRBJ1-6; tentative D call: TRBD1 (5 bases). The CDR3 is 14 residues long. The V gene's germline CDR1 is MDHEN and CDR2 SYDVKM. V was clipped by 7 bases and J by 6 bases, with 13 bases between them. In DNA, the CDR3 is TGTGCCAGCACTGTGCCAGGGCTTAATTCACCCCTCCACTTT. It specifies CASTVPGLNSPLHF.

J is TRBJ2-1 and V is TRBV20-1; 12 bases are shared with TRBD2. V lost 2 bases, J lost 2 bases, and 7 bases stayed unmatched. The CDR3 has 17 residues. Per germline, CDR1 DFQATT and CDR2 SNEGSKA (reference sequence). The CDR3 here is CSARSLGLAGPYNEQFF. In DNA form, the CDR3 reads TGCAGTGCTAGATCTCTGGGACTAGCGGGCCCCTACAATGAGCAGTTCTTC.

This chain uses TRBV7-3 with TRBJ2-5; D possibly matches TRBD1 or TRBD2 (5 bases each). V was cut by 5 bases and J by 1 base, with 14 bases left in between. Germline assignment: CDR1 SGHTA and CDR2 FQGTGA. CDR3 size: 15 residues. CDR3 nucleotide sequence: TGTGCCAGCAGCCAACCGGGGCGGCTCCAAGAGACCCAGTACTTC. Protein product: CASSQPGRLQETQYF. Variable domain in full (rest from reference TRBV7-3 and TRBJ2-5): GAGVSQTPSNKVTEKGKYVELRCDPISGHTALYWYRQSLGQGPEFLIYFQGTGAADDSGLPNDRFFAVRPEGSVSTLKIQRTERGDSAVYLCASSQPGRLQETQYFGPGTRLLVL.

The chain combines TRBV20-1 with TRBJ2-1; 9 nucleotides align to TRBD2. Trimming cost V 1 base and J 8 bases; bases outside gene matches: 6. Germline V gene data show CDR1 as DFQATT and CDR2 as SNEGSKA (reference sequence). The CDR3 sequence is 14 residues long. CDR3 in amino acids: CSARALAGSYEQFF. CDR3 coding DNA: TGCAGTGCTAGAGCCCTAGCGGGGAGTTATGAGCAGTTCTTC.

In this sample, this clonotype turned up a few times. The V call is TRBV10-3, the J call TRBJ2-7, with D tentatively TRBD2 (6 bases). Germline V gives CDR1 ENHRY, CDR2 SYGVKD. V was pared by 3 bases and J by 7 bases, with 13 bases between. The CDR3 length is 13 residues. The CDR3 nucleotides read TGTGCCATCAGTGACCCGGGGGTGACTGAGCAGTACTTC. Protein product: CAISDPGVTEQYF.

This clonotype came up a few times. One junction end disagrees with the germline gene, perhaps due to a read error. J is TRBJ2-7 and V is TRBV18, with no clear D. The J call may be wrong; the DNA end is better matched by TRBJ2-5. This CDR3 spans 15 amino acids. CDR1 KGHSH and CDR2 LQKENI come from the germline V gene. The CDR3 spells CASPPWVGSRETQYF. CDR3 nucleotides: TGTGCCAGCCCACCATGGGTGGGATCTCGGGAGACCCAGTACTTC.

This clonotype was found a few times. The chain couples TRBV21-1 to TRBJ2-5. TRBV21-1 is a documented pseudogene. The CDR3 length is 14 residues. Here the CDR3 reads CASSKGPNQETQYF. As DNA, the CDR3 is TGTGCCAGCAGCAAAGGACCTAACCAAGAGACCCAGTACTTC.

The J gene is TRBJ2-1, the V gene TRBV11-2; D perhaps matches TRBD2 (5 bases). This CDR3 has 15 residues. The germline gives CDR1 SGHAT, CDR2 FQNNGV. V was pared by 5 bases and J by 2 bases, with 13 bases between. Written as DNA, the CDR3 is TGTGCCAGCAGCCAAGAAGTCGGGGCCTACAATGAGCAGTTCTTC. Translating gives CASSQEVGAYNEQFF.

This clonotype was picked up a small number of times. V gene TRBV5-1 combines with J gene TRBJ2-6, with unresolved D. Trimming stripped 5 bases from V and 1 base from J, with 4 bases between. Germline CDR1 reads SGHRS; CDR2 reads YFSETQ. This CDR3 has 13 residues. CDR3 sequence: CASRESGANVLTF. The CDR3 region has the DNA TGCGCCAGCAGGGAGTCTGGGGCCAACGTCCTGACTTTC.

This clonotype was seen only a few times. V and J are TRBV12-3 or TRBV12-4 and TRBJ2-1; TRBD2 matches at 8 bases. The CDR3 runs 18 residues. V gave up 6 bases and J gave up 2 bases; unmatched junction bases: 15. The CDR3 sequence: CASSQGLAQRGTYNEQFF. CDR3 nucleotide sequence: TGTGCCAGCAGCCAAGGACTCGCCCAGCGGGGGACCTACAATGAGCAGTTCTTC.

This clonotype was seen a handful of times. This chain uses TRBV18 with TRBJ1-2, with D possibly TRBD1 on 6 matching bases. This CDR3 has 14 residues. Trimming stripped 2 bases from V and 3 bases from J, with 10 bases between. Germline loops: CDR1 KGHSH, CDR2 LQKENI. CDR3 coding DNA: TGTGCCAGCTCACCAAACAGGGCGGACTATGGCTACACCTTC. Protein: CASSPNRADYGYTF.